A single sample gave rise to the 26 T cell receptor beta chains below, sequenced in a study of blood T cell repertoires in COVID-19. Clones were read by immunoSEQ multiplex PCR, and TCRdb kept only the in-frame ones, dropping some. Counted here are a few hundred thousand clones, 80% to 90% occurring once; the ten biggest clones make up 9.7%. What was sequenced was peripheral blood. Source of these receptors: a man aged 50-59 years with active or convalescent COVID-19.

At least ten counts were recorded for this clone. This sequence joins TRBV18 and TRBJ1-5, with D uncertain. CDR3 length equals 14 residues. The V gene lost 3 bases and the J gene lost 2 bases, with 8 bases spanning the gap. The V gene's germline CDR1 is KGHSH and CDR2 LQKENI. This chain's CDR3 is CASSPSGRNQPQHF. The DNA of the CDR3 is TGTGCCAGCTCACCTTCGGGTCGCAATCAGCCCCAGCATTTT.

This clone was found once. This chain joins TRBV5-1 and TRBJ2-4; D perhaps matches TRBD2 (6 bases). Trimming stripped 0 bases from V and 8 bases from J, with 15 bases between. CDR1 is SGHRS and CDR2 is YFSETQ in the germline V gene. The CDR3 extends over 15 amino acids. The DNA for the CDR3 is TGCGCCAGCAGCTTGGATGGGGCCACGGGGGACATTCAGTACTTC. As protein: CASSLDGATGDIQYF. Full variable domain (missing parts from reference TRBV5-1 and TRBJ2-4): KAGVTQTPRYLIKTRGQQVTLSCSPISGHRSVSWYQQTPGQGLQFLFEYFSETQRNKGNFPGRFSGRQFSNSRSEMNVSTLELGDSALYLCASSLDGATGDIQYFGAGTRLSVL.

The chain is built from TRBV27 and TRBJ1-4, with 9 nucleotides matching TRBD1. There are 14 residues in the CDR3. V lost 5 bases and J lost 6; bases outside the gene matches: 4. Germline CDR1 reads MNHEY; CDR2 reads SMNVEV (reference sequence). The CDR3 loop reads CASSADRGYEKLFF. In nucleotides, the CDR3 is TGTGCCAGCAGTGCCGACAGGGGGTATGAAAAACTGTTTTTT.

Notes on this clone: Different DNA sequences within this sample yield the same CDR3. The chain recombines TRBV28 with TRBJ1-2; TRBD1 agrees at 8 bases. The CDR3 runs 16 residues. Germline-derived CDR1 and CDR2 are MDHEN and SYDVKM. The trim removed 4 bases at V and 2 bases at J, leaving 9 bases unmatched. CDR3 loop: CASSSLGTGGNYGYTF. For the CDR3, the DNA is TGTGCCAGCAGTTCCCTTGGGACAGGCGGCAACTATGGCTACACCTTC.

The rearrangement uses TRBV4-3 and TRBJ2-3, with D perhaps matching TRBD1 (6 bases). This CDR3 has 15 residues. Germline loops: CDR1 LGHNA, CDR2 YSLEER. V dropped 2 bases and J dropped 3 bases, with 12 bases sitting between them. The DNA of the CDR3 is TGCGCCAGCAGCCAATTGTACAGGGAGACAGATACGCAGTATTTT. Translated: CASSQLYRETDTQYF.

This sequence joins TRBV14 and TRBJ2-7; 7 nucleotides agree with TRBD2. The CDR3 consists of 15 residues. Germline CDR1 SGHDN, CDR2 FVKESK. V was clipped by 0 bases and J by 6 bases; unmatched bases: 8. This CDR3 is CASSQEWRDYSEQYF. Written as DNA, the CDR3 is TGTGCCAGCAGCCAAGAATGGAGGGACTATTCCGAGCAGTACTTC.

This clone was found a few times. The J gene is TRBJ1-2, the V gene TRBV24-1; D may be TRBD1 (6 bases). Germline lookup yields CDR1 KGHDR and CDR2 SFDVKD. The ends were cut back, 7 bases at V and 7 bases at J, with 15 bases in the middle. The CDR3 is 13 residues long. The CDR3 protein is CATRDRLSGGYTF. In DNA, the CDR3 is TGTGCCACCAGGGACAGACTGAGTGGTGGCTACACCTTC.

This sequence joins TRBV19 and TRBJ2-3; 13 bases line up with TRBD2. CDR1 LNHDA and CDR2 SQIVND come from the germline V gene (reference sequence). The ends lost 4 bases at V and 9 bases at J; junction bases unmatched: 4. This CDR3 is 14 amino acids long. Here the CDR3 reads CASSSGLAGATQYF. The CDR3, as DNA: TGTGCCAGTAGTAGTGGACTAGCGGGGGCCACGCAGTATTTT.

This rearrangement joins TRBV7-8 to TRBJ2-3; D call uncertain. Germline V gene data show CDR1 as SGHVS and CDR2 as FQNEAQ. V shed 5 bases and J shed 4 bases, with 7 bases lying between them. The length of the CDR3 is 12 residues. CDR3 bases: TGTGCCAGCAGCCAACTTGCAGATACGCAGTATTTT. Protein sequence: CASSQLADTQYF.

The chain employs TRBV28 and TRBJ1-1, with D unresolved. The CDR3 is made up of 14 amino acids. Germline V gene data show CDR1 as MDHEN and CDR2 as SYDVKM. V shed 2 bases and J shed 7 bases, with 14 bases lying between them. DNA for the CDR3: TGTGCCAGCAGTTTAGGGCATAAAGGCGTTGAAGCTTTCTTT. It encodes CASSLGHKGVEAFF. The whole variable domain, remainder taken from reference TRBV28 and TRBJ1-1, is DVKVTQSSRYLVKRTGEKVFLECVQDMDHENMFWYRQDPGLGLRLIYFSYDVKMKEKGDIPEGYSVSREKKERFSLILESASTNQTSMYLCASSLGHKGVEAFFGQGTRLTVV.

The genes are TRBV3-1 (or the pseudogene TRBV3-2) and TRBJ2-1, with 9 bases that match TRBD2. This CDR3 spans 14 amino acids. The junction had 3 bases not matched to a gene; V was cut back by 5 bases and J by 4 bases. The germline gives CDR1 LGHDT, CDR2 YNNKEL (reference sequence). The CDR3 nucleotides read TGTGCCAGCAGCGCGGGGGGGCAGTACAATGAGCAGTTCTTC. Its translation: CASSAGGQYNEQFF.

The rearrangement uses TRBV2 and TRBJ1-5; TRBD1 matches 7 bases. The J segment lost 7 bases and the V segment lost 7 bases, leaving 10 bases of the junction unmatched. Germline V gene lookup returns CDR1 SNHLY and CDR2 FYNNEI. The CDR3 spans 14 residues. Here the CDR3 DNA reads TGTGCCAGCAAAGGCCGGACAGGAGCGCAGCCCCAGCATTTT. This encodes CASKGRTGAQPQHF.

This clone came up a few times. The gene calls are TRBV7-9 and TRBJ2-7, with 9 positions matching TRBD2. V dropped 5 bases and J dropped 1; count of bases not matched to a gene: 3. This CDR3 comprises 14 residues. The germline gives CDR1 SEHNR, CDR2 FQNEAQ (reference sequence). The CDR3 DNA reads TGTGCCAGCAGCGCCACTAGCGGGTCCTACGAGCAGTACTTC. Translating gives CASSATSGSYEQYF. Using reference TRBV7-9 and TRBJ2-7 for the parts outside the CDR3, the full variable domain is DTGVSQNPRHKITKRGQNVTFRCDPISEHNRLYWYRQTLGQGPEFLTYFQNEAQLEKSRLLSDRFSAERPKGSFSTLEIQRTEQGDSAMYLCASSATSGSYEQYFGPGTRLTVT.

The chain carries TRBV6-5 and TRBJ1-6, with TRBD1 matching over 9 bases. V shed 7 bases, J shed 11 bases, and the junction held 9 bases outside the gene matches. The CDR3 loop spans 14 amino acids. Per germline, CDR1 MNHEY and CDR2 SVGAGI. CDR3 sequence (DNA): TGTGCCAGCACCCTAGACAGGGGGTCTACACCCCTCCACTTT. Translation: CASTLDRGSTPLHF.

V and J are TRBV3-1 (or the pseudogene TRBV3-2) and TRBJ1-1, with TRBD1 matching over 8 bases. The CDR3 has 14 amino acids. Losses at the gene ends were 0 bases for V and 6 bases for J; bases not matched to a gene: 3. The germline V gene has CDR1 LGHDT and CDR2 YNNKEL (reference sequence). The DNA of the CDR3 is TGTGCCAGCAGCCAAGAGTCAGGGGGCCCTGAAGCTTTCTTT. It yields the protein CASSQESGGPEAFF.

CDR3: CASSLSGGEGTEAFF. The CDR3 region has the DNA TGTGCCAGCAGCTTAAGCGGCGGAGAAGGCACTGAAGCTTTCTTT. The rearrangement links TRBV11-2 to TRBJ1-1; no definite D call. This CDR3 spans 15 amino acids. The V end lost 2 bases, the J end lost 4 bases, and 14 bases lay between the germline ends. Looked up from germline, CDR1 is SGHAT and CDR2 is FQNNGV.

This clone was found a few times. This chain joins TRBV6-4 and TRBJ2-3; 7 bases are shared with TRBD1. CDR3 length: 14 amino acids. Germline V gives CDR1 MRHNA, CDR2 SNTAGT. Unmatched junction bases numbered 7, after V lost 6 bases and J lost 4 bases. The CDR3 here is CASSQGVGSDTQYF. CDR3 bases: TGTGCCAGCAGCCAGGGGGTGGGTTCAGATACGCAGTATTTT.

This chain's CDR3 is CASSFFGTGLSDTQYF. The CDR3 coding sequence is TGCGCCAGCAGCTTTTTTGGGACAGGGTTATCGGATACGCAGTATTTT. This chain links TRBV5-1 with TRBJ2-3; 9 positions agree with TRBD1. The V gene's germline CDR1 is SGHRS and CDR2 YFSETQ. With 2 bases clipped from V and 6 bases from J, the junction kept 10 bases outside the gene matches. The CDR3 runs to 16 residues.

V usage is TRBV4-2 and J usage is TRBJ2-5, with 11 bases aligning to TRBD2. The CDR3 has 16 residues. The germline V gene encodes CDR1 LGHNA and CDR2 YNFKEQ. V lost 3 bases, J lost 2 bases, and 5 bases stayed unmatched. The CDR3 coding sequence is TGTGCCAGCAGCCAGGTACTAGCGGGGGAGCAAGAGACCCAGTACTTC. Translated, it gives CASSQVLAGEQETQYF.

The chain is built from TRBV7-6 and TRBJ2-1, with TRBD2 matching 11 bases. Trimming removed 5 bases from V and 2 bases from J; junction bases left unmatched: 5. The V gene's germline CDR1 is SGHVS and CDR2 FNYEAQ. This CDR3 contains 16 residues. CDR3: CASSDRLAGPYNEQFF. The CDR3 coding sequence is TGTGCCAGCAGCGATCGACTAGCGGGGCCCTACAATGAGCAGTTCTTC.

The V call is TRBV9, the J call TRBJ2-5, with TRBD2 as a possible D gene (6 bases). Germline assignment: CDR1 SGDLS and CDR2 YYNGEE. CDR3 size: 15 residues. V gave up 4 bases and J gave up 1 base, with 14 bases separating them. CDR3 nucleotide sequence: TGTGCCAGCAGCCCCTCGGGCGGGACCCAAGAGACCCAGTACTTC. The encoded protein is CASSPSGGTQETQYF.

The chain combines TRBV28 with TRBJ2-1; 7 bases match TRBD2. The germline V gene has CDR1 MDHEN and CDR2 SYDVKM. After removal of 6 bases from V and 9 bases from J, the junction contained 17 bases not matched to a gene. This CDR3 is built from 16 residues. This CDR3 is CASSPDGAGVVGEQFF. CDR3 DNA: TGTGCCAGCAGCCCCGATGGCGCGGGAGTAGTCGGTGAGCAGTTCTTC.

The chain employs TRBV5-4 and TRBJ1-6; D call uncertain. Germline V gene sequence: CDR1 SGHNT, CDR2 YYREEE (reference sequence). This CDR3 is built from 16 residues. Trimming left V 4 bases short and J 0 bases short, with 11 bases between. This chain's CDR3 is CASSPTVNSYNSPLHF. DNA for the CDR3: TGTGCCAGCAGCCCCACGGTGAACTCCTATAATTCACCCCTCCACTTT. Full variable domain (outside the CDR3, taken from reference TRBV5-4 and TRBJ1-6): ETGVTQSPTHLIKTRGQQVTLRCSSQSGHNTVSWYQQALGQGPQFIFQYYREEENGRGNFPPRFSGLQFPNYSSELNVNALELDDSALYLCASSPTVNSYNSPLHFGNGTRLTVT.

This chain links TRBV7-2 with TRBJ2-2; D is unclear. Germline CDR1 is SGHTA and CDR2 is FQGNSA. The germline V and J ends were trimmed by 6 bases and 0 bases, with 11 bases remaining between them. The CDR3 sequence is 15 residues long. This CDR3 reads CASRRMQANTGELFF. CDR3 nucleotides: TGTGCCAGCAGGCGGATGCAAGCGAACACCGGGGAGCTGTTTTTT. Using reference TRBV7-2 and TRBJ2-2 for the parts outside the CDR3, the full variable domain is GAGVSQSPSNKVTEKGKDVELRCDPISGHTALYWYRQSLGQGLEFLIYFQGNSAPDKSGLPSDRFSAERTGGSVSTLTIQRTQQEDSAVYLCASRRMQANTGELFFGEGSRLTVL.

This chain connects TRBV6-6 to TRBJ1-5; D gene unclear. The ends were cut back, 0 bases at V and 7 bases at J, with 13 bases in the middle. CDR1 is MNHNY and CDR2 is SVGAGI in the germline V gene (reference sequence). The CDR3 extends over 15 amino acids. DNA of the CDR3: TGTGCCAGCAGTTACTCGACCGGGGTCGGACAGCCCCAGCATTTT. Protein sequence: CASSYSTGVGQPQHF.

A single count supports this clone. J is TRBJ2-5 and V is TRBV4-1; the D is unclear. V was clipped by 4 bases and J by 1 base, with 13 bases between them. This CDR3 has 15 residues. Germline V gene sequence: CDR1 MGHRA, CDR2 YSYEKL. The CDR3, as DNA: TGCGCCAGCAGCCCCCGACTCACACTCCAAGAGACCCAGTACTTC. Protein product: CASSPRLTLQETQYF.